The following is a T cell receptor beta chain sequence with its context. The target antigen is unknown. The TCR beta cDNA libraries carried unique molecular identifiers. Input populations of roughly 1 to 10 million T cells gave rise to 500,000 to 600,000 cDNA molecules. TCRdb processed the PCR reads anew with MiXCR; each CDR3 protein has one entry. This table holds roughly 540,000 distinct CDR3 sequences, less than 40% found once. This sample is part of a study of post-analysis software for immune sequencing data. Trimming took off 6 bases at V and 0 bases at J, with 11 bases between the two ends. The CDR3 has 14 residues. CDR1 SNHLY and CDR2 FYNNEI come from the germline V gene. Study results and caveats: In patients, TRBV5-6, TRBV5-1 and TRBV20-1 belonged to four or five TRBV segments found more frequently than in controls.

Source material: blood. The clonotype was recovered from a girl aged 2-17 years with multiple sclerosis. The rearrangement uses TRBV2 and TRBJ1-1; D possibly corresponds to TRBD1 (5 bases). The CDR3 loop reads CASRMGHLNTEAFF. CDR3 DNA: TGTGCCAGCAGGATGGGGCACTTGAACACTGAAGCTTTCTTT.